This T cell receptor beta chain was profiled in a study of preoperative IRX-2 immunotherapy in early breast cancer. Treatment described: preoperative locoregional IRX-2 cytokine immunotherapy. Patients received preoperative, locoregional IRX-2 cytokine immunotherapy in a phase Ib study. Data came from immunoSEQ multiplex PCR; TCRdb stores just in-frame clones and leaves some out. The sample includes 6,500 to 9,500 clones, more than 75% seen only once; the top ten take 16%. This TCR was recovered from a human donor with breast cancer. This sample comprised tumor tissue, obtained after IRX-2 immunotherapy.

Here the CDR3 reads CASTISDRDSYEQYF. CDR3 nucleotide sequence: TGTGCCAGCACGATTTCTGACAGAGATTCCTACGAGCAGTACTTC. V and J are TRBV11-3 and TRBJ2-7, with D perhaps matching TRBD1 (5 bases). Germline lookup yields CDR1 SGHNT and CDR2 YENEEA. The V end lost 7 bases, the J end lost 1 base, and 17 bases lay between the germline ends. This CDR3 region has 15 residues.